Following are 25 T cell receptor beta chains from one sample sequenced in a study of blood T cells in healthy people across ages (dated by TCRdb to the mid-2010s). Receptor libraries were prepared by 5' RACE. Sequencer: Illumina HiSeq 2500. A second about 7 to 12 cycle PCR used a sample-barcoded 5' primer and a J-beta primer mix. TCRdb reanalyzed the raw reads on its own, using fastp at Q25 for trimming and MiXCR for clone calling, and kept in-frame beta chains. All rows with the same CDR3 protein become a single entry with the most common DNA and genes. Within this sample are about 280,000 distinct CDR3 sequences, with roughly 26% of them counted one time only. Of the sample, around 30% falls within the top ten clones. Sequencing input: blood. The receptors were sampled from a woman in her seventies in good health.

The J gene is TRBJ1-2, the V gene TRBV12-3 or TRBV12-4, with 8 nucleotides matching TRBD1. The V gene end was trimmed by 3 bases and the J gene end by 4 bases; junction bases not matched to a gene: 4. This CDR3 region has 14 residues. CDR3: CASSFRTGIYGYTF. CDR3 nucleotide sequence: TGTGCCAGCAGTTTCCGGACAGGGATCTATGGCTACACCTTC.

This clonotype has a handful of counts. V is TRBV28 and J is TRBJ1-2, with D uncertain. Germline lookup yields CDR1 MDHEN and CDR2 SYDVKM. This CDR3 spans 13 amino acids. V was cut by 5 bases and J by 6 bases, with 13 bases left in between. CDR3 DNA: TGTGCCAGCAGTCGCGGAGGGCTTAATGGCTACACCTTC. Translating gives CASSRGGLNGYTF.

The chain employs TRBV7-2 and TRBJ2-7, with TRBD1 identical over 9 bases. Trimming cost V 1 base and J 2 bases; bases outside gene matches: 3. The CDR3 loop spans 15 amino acids. Germline CDR1 SGHTA, CDR2 FQGNSA. The CDR3 loop is CASSLDRGRTYEQYF. In DNA, the CDR3 is TGTGCCAGCAGCTTAGACAGGGGGCGGACCTACGAGCAGTACTTC.

This clonotype occurred a few times. The V call is TRBV18, the J call TRBJ2-7; 14 positions match TRBD2. The J segment lost 6 bases and the V segment lost 4 bases, leaving 8 bases of the junction unmatched. Germline V gene data show CDR1 as KGHSH and CDR2 as LQKENI. The CDR3 has 16 residues. DNA of the CDR3: TGTGCCAGCTCACAAACCGGACTAGCGGGAGGATCCGAGCAGTACTTC. Encoded protein: CASSQTGLAGGSEQYF.

The rearrangement links TRBV14 to TRBJ2-6, with D maybe TRBD1 (6 bases). The V gene lost 0 bases and the J gene lost 0 bases, with 15 bases spanning the gap. The CDR3 is made up of 19 amino acids. The germline V gene has CDR1 SGHDN and CDR2 FVKESK. The CDR3, as DNA: TGTGCCAGCAGCCAAGACCCCCGACAGGCCAACTCTGGGGCCAACGTCCTGACTTTC. Protein: CASSQDPRQANSGANVLTF.

There are many counts of this clonotype. The J gene is TRBJ1-2, the V gene TRBV7-2; 10 positions match TRBD1. The V segment lost 1 base and the J segment 7 bases; nucleotides outside the gene matches: 3. Germline assignment: CDR1 SGHTA and CDR2 FQGNSA. This CDR3 comprises 14 residues. The CDR3 DNA reads TGTGCCAGCAGCTTAGAAGGGACAGGGGTTGGCTACACCTTC. Residues: CASSLEGTGVGYTF. Full variable domain (remainder filled in from reference TRBV7-2 and TRBJ1-2): GAGVSQSPSNKVTEKGKDVELRCDPISGHTALYWYRQSLGQGLEFLIYFQGNSAPDKSGLPSDRFSAERTGGSVSTLTIQRTQQEDSAVYLCASSLEGTGVGYTFGSGTRLTVV.

This chain connects TRBV3-1 to TRBJ2-5; D remains ambiguous. The germline V and J ends were trimmed by 1 base and 1 base, with 10 bases remaining between them. Per germline, CDR1 LGHDT and CDR2 YNNKEL (reference sequence). The CDR3 covers 15 residues. The chain's CDR3 is CASSQVGRTQETQYF. The DNA of the CDR3 is TGTGCCAGCAGCCAAGTCGGTCGCACCCAAGAGACCCAGTACTTC.

This clonotype was counted ten times or more. The gene calls are TRBV6-2 or TRBV6-3 and TRBJ1-2, with 7 bases aligning to TRBD1. With 2 bases clipped from V and 8 bases from J, the junction kept 8 bases outside the gene matches. Per the germline V gene, CDR1 is MNHEY and CDR2 is SVGEGT. The CDR3 is 14 residues long. As DNA, the CDR3 is TGTGCCAGCAGTTACGGACAGGTCCTAATGGGCTACACCTTC. It translates to CASSYGQVLMGYTF.

V is TRBV5-1 and J is TRBJ1-2; no clear D gene. Germline CDR1 SGHRS, CDR2 YFSETQ. This CDR3 spans 13 amino acids. With 2 bases removed from V and 4 bases from J, the gap between germline ends came to 9 bases. CDR3 nucleotide sequence: TGCGCCAGCAGCTTCGCAGAACCCTATGGCTACACCTTC. This codes for CASSFAEPYGYTF.

The CDR3 loop is CASRRDRDNEQFF. The CDR3 nucleotides are TGTGCCAGCAGACGCGACAGGGATAATGAGCAGTTCTTC. This chain connects TRBV7-2 to TRBJ2-5; 7 nucleotides line up with TRBD1. The J call may not be correct, given that the DNA end is closer to TRBJ2-1. The CDR3 totals 13 residues. Looked up from germline, CDR1 is SGHTA and CDR2 is FQGNSA.

As DNA, the CDR3 is TGTGCCAGCAGCTGGGCACAGGGCCCCGCGGGTGAAAAACTGTTTTTT. As protein: CASSWAQGPAGEKLFF. This chain joins TRBV7-9 and TRBJ1-4; maybe TRBD1 (6 bases). The CDR3 consists of 16 residues. The V gene's germline CDR1 is SEHNR and CDR2 FQNEAQ (reference sequence). V was clipped by 4 bases and J by 7 bases, with 19 bases between them.

This clonotype was counted between two and nine times. The V call is TRBV7-2, the J call TRBJ2-1; D unresolved. The V and J ends lost 8 bases and 0 bases respectively, with 8 bases between them. The CDR3 loop spans 13 amino acids. Germline-derived CDR1 and CDR2 are SGHTA and FQGNSA. CDR3 region: CASGVGSYNEQFF. CDR3 sequence (DNA): TGTGCCAGCGGGGTAGGCTCCTACAATGAGCAGTTCTTC.

There are many counts of this clonotype. V is TRBV29-1 and J is TRBJ1-4; a possible D gene is TRBD1 (5 bases). The V and J ends lost 5 bases and 7 bases respectively, with 11 bases between them. This CDR3 contains 12 residues. Germline CDR1 and CDR2: SQVTM and ANQGSEA. CDR3 region: CSVTTGGEKLFF. CDR3 bases: TGCAGCGTTACCACAGGTGGTGAAAAACTGTTTTTT.

V and J are TRBV10-3 and TRBJ1-1; the D gene is possibly TRBD1 (6 bases). CDR1 ENHRY and CDR2 SYGVKD come from the germline V gene. This CDR3 has 16 amino acids. Trimming cost V 8 bases and J 0 bases, with 19 bases left between them. CDR3 sequence: CAIQNTGRRVNTEAFF. CDR3 nucleotides: TGTGCCATCCAAAACACAGGGCGGCGGGTGAACACTGAAGCTTTCTTT.

V usage is TRBV7-2 and J usage is TRBJ1-5; D call uncertain. Germline V CDR1 and CDR2: SGHTA, FQGNSA. The CDR3 consists of 14 residues. Trimming shortened V by 2 bases and J by 0 bases, and 5 bases separated the two germline ends. Here the CDR3 reads CASSLMASNQPQHF. DNA of the CDR3: TGTGCCAGCAGCTTAATGGCTAGCAATCAGCCCCAGCATTTT. The entire variable domain, with the rest obtained from reference TRBV7-2 and TRBJ1-5, is as follows: GAGVSQSPSNKVTEKGKDVELRCDPISGHTALYWYRQSLGQGLEFLIYFQGNSAPDKSGLPSDRFSAERTGGSVSTLTIQRTQQEDSAVYLCASSLMASNQPQHFGDGTRLSIL.

This clonotype was recorded a few times. V and J are TRBV4-3 and TRBJ2-3; 7 nucleotides agree with TRBD2. Germline loops: CDR1 LGHNA, CDR2 YSLEER. The ends lost 4 bases at V and 7 bases at J; junction bases unmatched: 14. This CDR3 has 16 amino acids. CDR3 region: CASSPLGGGPENTQYF. Here the CDR3 DNA reads TGCGCCAGCAGCCCCCTCGGGGGAGGGCCGGAAAATACGCAGTATTTT.

The V and J genes are TRBV7-2 and TRBJ1-2; TRBD1 is a possible D gene (5 bases). The germline V gene encodes CDR1 SGHTA and CDR2 FQGNSA. Trimming removed 1 base from V and 10 bases from J, with 10 bases in between. The CDR3 is 12 amino acids. The CDR3 DNA reads TGTGCCAGCAGCTTAGGGGGGAGTGACTACACCTTC. Its protein product is CASSLGGSDYTF.

This clonotype was counted between two and nine times. The J gene is TRBJ2-7, the V gene TRBV20-1, with D unresolved. Trimming pared 0 bases from V and 0 bases from J, leaving 12 bases between. The length of the CDR3 is 15 residues. Germline V gene lookup returns CDR1 DFQATT and CDR2 SNEGSKA (reference sequence). CDR3 protein: CSARDPTRASYEQYF. The CDR3 DNA reads as TGCAGTGCTAGAGATCCGACTCGGGCCTCCTACGAGCAGTACTTC.

The rearrangement joins TRBV28 to TRBJ2-7; D possibly uses TRBD1 or TRBD2 (5 bases each). The V gene's germline CDR1 is MDHEN and CDR2 SYDVKM. V was cut by 7 bases and J by 5 bases, with 15 bases left in between. The CDR3 consists of 13 residues. The CDR3 bases are TGTGCCAGCATGAGGGGCGGGCCCCACGAGCAGTACTTC. Translated, it gives CASMRGGPHEQYF.

This rearrangement joins TRBV11-2 to TRBJ2-7; TRBD1 might be the D (6 bases). The V gene's germline CDR1 is SGHAT and CDR2 FQNNGV. V lost 0 bases and J lost 0, with 9 bases in between. There are 15 residues in the CDR3. The CDR3 region has the DNA TGTGCCAGCAGCTTAGATGGACAGAGCTCCTACGAGCAGTACTTC. Translating gives CASSLDGQSSYEQYF.

This clonotype was counted a few times. The rearrangement joins TRBV3-1 to TRBJ2-1; D is undetermined. Between the trimmed V and J ends, which lost 4 bases and 6 bases, there was a span of 7 bases. Germline CDR1 is LGHDT and CDR2 is YNNKEL (reference sequence). CDR3 length equals 12 residues. Here the CDR3 DNA reads TGTGCCAGCAGCCCAGACTCCAATGAGCAGTTCTTC. This codes for CASSPDSNEQFF.

This clonotype is a singleton in its sample. The V and J genes are TRBV3-1 and TRBJ2-6; D possibly corresponds to TRBD2 (6 bases). This CDR3 has 16 residues. Looked up from germline, CDR1 is LGHDT and CDR2 is YNNKEL (reference sequence). The ends were cut back, 8 bases at V and 2 bases at J, with 16 bases in the middle. CDR3 sequence: CASARGASAGANVLTF. The CDR3 DNA reads as TGTGCCAGCGCGAGAGGGGCTAGCGCTGGGGCCAACGTCCTGACTTTC.

CDR3: CASTTGGRAKNIQYF. The CDR3 nucleotides are TGTGCCAGCACCACTGGCGGGAGGGCCAAAAACATTCAGTACTTC. This sequence joins TRBV12-3 or TRBV12-4 and TRBJ2-4; TRBD2 aligns across 8 bases. The CDR3 has 15 amino acids. V lost 7 bases, J lost 1 base, and 6 bases stayed unmatched.

V and J are TRBV4-1 and TRBJ2-7; D is uncertain. V gave up 0 bases and J gave up 3 bases, with 9 bases separating them. The CDR3 is 14 residues long. Looked up from germline, CDR1 is MGHRA and CDR2 is YSYEKL. The DNA for the CDR3 is TGCGCCAGCAGCCAAGAAGCCAGATTCTACGAGCAGTACTTC. It codes for CASSQEARFYEQYF.

This clonotype was observed a handful of times. The V call is TRBV7-2, the J call TRBJ2-3; perhaps D is TRBD1 or TRBD2 (5 bases each). The CDR3 is 15 amino acids. Germline loops: CDR1 SGHTA, CDR2 FQGNSA. V was clipped by 4 bases and J by 0 bases, with 11 bases between them. The CDR3 loop reads CASSSYRTSTDTQYF. The DNA for the CDR3 is TGTGCCAGCAGCTCATACAGGACTAGCACAGATACGCAGTATTTT. The full variable domain, in which reference TRBV7-2 and TRBJ2-3 provide the parts outside the CDR3, is GAGVSQSPSNKVTEKGKDVELRCDPISGHTALYWYRQSLGQGLEFLIYFQGNSAPDKSGLPSDRFSAERTGGSVSTLTIQRTQQEDSAVYLCASSSYRTSTDTQYFGPGTRLTVL.